The clone carrying this TCR beta chain was observed a few times. The target antigen is unknown. The CDR3 spans 15 residues. CDR1 and CDR2 (germline): SGHTA, FQGNSA. Trimming removed 6 bases from V and 7 bases from J; junction bases left unmatched: 14. The source of the sample is a study of beta chain features in type 1 diabetes. Study-level background: Healthy donors and patients had similar age, gender and cell yields.

Sequencing targeted expressed TCRB transcripts, as all isolated RNA had been reverse transcribed. An average about 3.6 million reads came from naive, central memory and regulatory T cell samples. Clones were read by immunoSEQ multiplex PCR, and TCRdb kept only the in-frame ones, dropping some. The sample has 250,000 to 350,000 clones; around 13% are singletons. Study-wide points: The study left unresolved whether HLA type influences TCRB rearrangement. Type 1 diabetes patients had TCRB CDR3s that were shorter (moderately but significantly so) in all four CD4+ subsets.

Material: central memory CD4+ T cells from blood. The J gene is TRBJ1-1, the V gene TRBV7-2; the match to TRBD1 covers 7 bases. This TCR came from a man aged 30-40 years in good health. DNA of the CDR3: TGTGCCAGCAGTAACCAATTACAGGGGAGGGGTGAAGCTTTCTTT. Translation: CASSNQLQGRGEAFF.